These T cell receptor beta chains were read from a single sample in a study of graft-versus-host responses after intestinal transplantation. These receptors have no identified antigens. Method: immunoSEQ multiplex PCR; TCRdb's copy keeps in-frame clones and lacks some. The sample gives about 85,000 clones, roughly 80% of which show up once; 0.8% to 0.9% is in the top ten. Sequencing was performed on unstimulated CD4+ T cells sorted from spleen or lymph node cells, taken before intestinal transplant. Receptors were obtained from a human donor who received an intestinal transplant. The CDR3 runs from the conserved cysteine through the conserved F or W.

cdr3_aa: CASSYRGGVTEAFF; v_call: TRBV6-5
cdr3_aa: CASSAFLPGQGNYEQYF; v_call: TRBV19
cdr3_aa: CASSVGSGATYEQYF; v_call: TRBV9
cdr3_aa: CASSPGEETQYF; v_call: TRBV5-4
cdr3_aa: CASSSTSGSYNEQFF; v_call: TRBV9
cdr3_aa: CASSARSGGTTDTQYF; v_call: TRBV5-8
cdr3_aa: CASSDPWRGRTDTQYF; v_call: TRBV28
cdr3_aa: CASGEGGGYTF; v_call: TRBV6-5
cdr3_aa: CASSGQGLINQPQHF; v_call: TRBV2
cdr3_aa: CASGLDGYGYTF; v_call: TRBV12-5
cdr3_aa: CASSVAGAGGGETQYF; v_call: TRBV9
cdr3_aa: CASSRTLLAAEQFF; v_call: TRBV4-1
cdr3_aa: CASSKGQWGEAFF; v_call: TRBV19
cdr3_aa: CASNAGPTDTQYF; v_call: TRBV19
cdr3_aa: CASSLGQAANYGYTF; v_call: TRBV7-9
cdr3_aa: CASSDLGDSRNQPQHF; v_call: TRBV6-6
cdr3_aa: CASSLYGSNQPQHF; v_call: TRBV7-2
cdr3_aa: CSARDTYEQYF; v_call: TRBV20-1
cdr3_aa: CASSPVDRGTEAFF; v_call: TRBV18
cdr3_aa: CSAGGQPQHF; v_call: TRBV20-1
cdr3_aa: CASSGRNTGELFF; v_call: TRBV11-3
cdr3_aa: CASSLAPGPTGELFF; v_call: TRBV5-1
cdr3_aa: CSASAGAEAFF; v_call: TRBV20-1
cdr3_aa: CAWSEGGGYTF; v_call: TRBV30
cdr3_aa: CASSIGSGGSTDTQYF; v_call: TRBV19
cdr3_aa: CASSKEEEGYEQYF; v_call: TRBV21-1
cdr3_aa: CASSYTGRPYEQYF; v_call: TRBV6-6
cdr3_aa: CASSLVYRTHYEQYF; v_call: TRBV7-2
cdr3_aa: CASSSSQAKSSYEQYF; v_call: TRBV5-1
cdr3_aa: CASSLGGTFSGNTIYF; v_call: TRBV28
cdr3_aa: CASSLALLDTQYF; v_call: TRBV7-2
cdr3_aa: CASSRVGYTF; v_call: TRBV28
cdr3_aa: CASSPEPDNEQFF; v_call: TRBV5-1
cdr3_aa: CASSAGTTTGELFF; v_call: TRBV5-1
cdr3_aa: CASSLGLAGVLNQYF; v_call: TRBV7-6
cdr3_aa: CATRRATGTSLAKNIQYF; v_call: TRBV15
cdr3_aa: CASSMSGGPYNEQFF; v_call: TRBV18
cdr3_aa: CASSASGGSNQPQHF; v_call: TRBV9
cdr3_aa: CASSLGRLNANTEAFF; v_call: TRBV28
cdr3_aa: CASRQGKETQYF; v_call: TRBV28
cdr3_aa: CASSPGGGQSGYTF; v_call: TRBV5-1
cdr3_aa: CASSWSGTYAQETQYF; v_call: TRBV5-6
cdr3_aa: CASSATGVLSYEQYF; v_call: TRBV28